Described below is a single T cell receptor beta chain sequence and its context. The data are from a study of regulatory T cells in long-lasting Graves disease. Assembly of TCR beta libraries relied on iRepertoire HTBI primers together with Arm-PCR of CDR3 regions. TCRdb fed the multiplex PCR reads into MiXCR, producing one record per CDR3 protein. Seen here are hundreds of thousands of distinct CDR3 sequences, about 15% observed once, and the top ten hold 18%. Time point specified: newly diagnosed GD, antithyroid drugs for less than 3 months. PBMC RNA was the source of the TCR library. Germline CDR1 and CDR2: DFQATT and SNEGSKA (reference sequence). Trimming removed 5 bases at V and 2 bases at J, with 16 bases between. CDR3 length: 14 residues. This same sample was also part of a study on T cells in Graves' hyperthyroidism and ophthalmopathy.

Sequencing was performed on peripheral blood mononuclear cells (PBMCs), taken at new diagnosis, from a patient treated with antithyroid drugs. The sequence was obtained from a woman aged 25 to 45 with Graves disease. The chain links TRBV20-1 to TRBJ2-7, with D tentatively TRBD2 (6 bases). The chain's CDR3 is CSALGGQQPYEQYF. CDR3 in DNA: TGCAGTGCTCTAGGAGGGCAACAACCCTACGAGCAGTACTTC.